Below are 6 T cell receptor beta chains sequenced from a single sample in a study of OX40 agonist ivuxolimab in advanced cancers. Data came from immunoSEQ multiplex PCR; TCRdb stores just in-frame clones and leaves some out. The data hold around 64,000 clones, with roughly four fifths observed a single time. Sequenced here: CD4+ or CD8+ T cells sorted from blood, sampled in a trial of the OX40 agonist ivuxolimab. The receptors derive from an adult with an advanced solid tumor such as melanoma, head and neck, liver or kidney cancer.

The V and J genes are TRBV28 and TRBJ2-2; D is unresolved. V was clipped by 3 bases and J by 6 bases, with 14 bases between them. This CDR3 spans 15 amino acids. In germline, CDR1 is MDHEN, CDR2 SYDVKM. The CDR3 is CASSFLKGGPGELFF. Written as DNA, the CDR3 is TGTGCCAGCAGTTTCTTAAAGGGTGGGCCCGGGGAGCTGTTTTTT.

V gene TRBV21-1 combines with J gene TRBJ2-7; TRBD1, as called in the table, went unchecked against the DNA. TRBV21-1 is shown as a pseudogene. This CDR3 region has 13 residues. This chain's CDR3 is CASRKTVAYEQYF. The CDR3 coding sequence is TGTGCCAGCAGAAAAACAGTCGCCTACGAGCAGTACTTC.

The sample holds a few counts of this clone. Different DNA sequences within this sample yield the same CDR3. The CDR3 DNA reads as TGTGCCAGCAGGGGGGACAGGGACTATGGCTACACCTTC. Translated: CASRGDRDYGYTF. The V and J genes are TRBV7-9 and TRBJ1-2; 9 bases fit TRBD1. Looked up from germline, CDR1 is SEHNR and CDR2 is FQNEAQ (reference sequence). This CDR3 is 13 amino acids long. Unmatched junction bases numbered 2, after V lost 6 bases and J lost 3 bases.

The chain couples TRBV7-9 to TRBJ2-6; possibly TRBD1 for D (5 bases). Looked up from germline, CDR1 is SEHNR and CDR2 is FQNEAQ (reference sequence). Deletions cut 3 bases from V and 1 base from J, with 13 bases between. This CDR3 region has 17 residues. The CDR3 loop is CASSLGFQGSGANVLTF. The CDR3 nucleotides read TGTGCCAGCAGCTTGGGGTTTCAGGGTTCTGGGGCCAACGTCCTGACTTTC. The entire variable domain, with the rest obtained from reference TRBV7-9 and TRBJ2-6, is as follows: DTGVSQNPRHKITKRGQNVTFRCDPISEHNRLYWYRQTLGQGPEFLTYFQNEAQLEKSRLLSDRFSAERPKGSFSTLEIQRTEQGDSAMYLCASSLGFQGSGANVLTFGAGSRLTVL.

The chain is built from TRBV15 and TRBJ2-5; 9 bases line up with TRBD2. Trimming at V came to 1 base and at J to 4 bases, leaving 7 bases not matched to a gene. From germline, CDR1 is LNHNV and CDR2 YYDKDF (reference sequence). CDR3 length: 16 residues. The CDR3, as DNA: TGTGCCACCAGCAGAGCTTCGCGGGAGGGCGGAGAGACCCAGTACTTC. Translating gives CATSRASREGGETQYF.

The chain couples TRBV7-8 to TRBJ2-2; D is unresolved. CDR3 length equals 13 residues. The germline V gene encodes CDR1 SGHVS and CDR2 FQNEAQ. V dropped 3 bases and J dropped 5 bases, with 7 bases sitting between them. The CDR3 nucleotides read TGTGCCAGCAGCTTCAGAGAAACCGGGGAGCTGTTTTTT. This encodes CASSFRETGELFF.